This entry lists 13 T cell receptor beta chains sequenced from one sample in a study of blood T cell repertoires in COVID-19. Profiling relied on immunoSEQ multiplex PCR, and the TCRdb table lists in-frame clones only, not all of them. The sample yields fewer than 200,000 clones, roughly 79% seen once. The sequenced sample consisted of peripheral blood. The receptors derive from a woman aged 35 to 49 with COVID-19, enrolled during active disease.

This chain uses TRBV15 with TRBJ2-5; 7 bases map to TRBD2. The CDR3 length is 17 residues. V shed 4 bases and J 0 bases; nucleotides not matched to a gene: 11. CDR1 is LNHNV, CDR2 YYDKDF, per germline (reference sequence). This CDR3 is CATSIAGSGTYQETQYF. Here the CDR3 DNA reads TGTGCCACCAGCATCGCGGGGAGCGGGACCTACCAAGAGACCCAGTACTTC.

The V call is TRBV9, the J call TRBJ2-3, with 14 bases matching TRBD2. CDR1 is SGDLS, CDR2 YYNGEE, per germline. The CDR3 is 17 residues long. With V trimmed by 0 bases and J by 4 bases, 4 bases remained unmatched. The CDR3 sequence is CASSVEEGLAGADTQYF. The CDR3, as DNA: TGTGCCAGCAGCGTAGAAGAGGGACTAGCGGGAGCAGATACGCAGTATTTT.

This sequence joins TRBV11-2 and TRBJ2-1, with 9 bases matching TRBD2. V was pared by 4 bases and J by 2 bases, with 15 bases of the junction left unmatched. The CDR3 has 19 residues. Germline CDR1 reads SGHAT; CDR2 reads FQNNGV. CDR3 residues: CASSSLMFSASGAYNEQFF. The CDR3 nucleotides are TGTGCCAGCAGCTCCTTAATGTTCTCGGCTAGCGGGGCCTACAATGAGCAGTTCTTC. The full variable domain, rest sourced from reference TRBV11-2 and TRBJ2-1, is EAGVAQSPRYKIIEKRQSVAFWCNPISGHATLYWYQQILGQGPKLLIQFQNNGVVDDSQLPKDRFSAERLKGVDSTLKIQPAKLEDSAVYLCASSSLMFSASGAYNEQFFGPGTRLTVL.

This clone has a handful of counts. This chain connects TRBV24-1 to TRBJ2-2; 9 bases agree with TRBD2. CDR1 and CDR2 from the germline V gene are KGHDR and SFDVKD. The CDR3 consists of 14 residues. V shed 9 bases, J shed 6 bases, and the junction held 7 bases outside the gene matches. This chain's CDR3 is CATAGTSFSGELFF. The CDR3 DNA sequence: TGTGCCACCGCCGGGACTAGCTTTTCCGGGGAGCTGTTTTTT.

The J gene is TRBJ1-2, the V gene TRBV4-1; TRBD1 aligns across 12 bases. The CDR3 has 18 residues. Per the germline V gene, CDR1 is MGHRA and CDR2 is YSYEKL. V gave up 0 bases and J gave up 3 bases; unmatched junction bases: 8. CDR3: CASSQDSGQGAFDYGYTF. The CDR3, as DNA: TGCGCCAGCAGCCAAGATTCGGGACAGGGGGCATTTGACTATGGCTACACCTTC.

The rearrangement joins TRBV6-5 to TRBJ2-1, with a tentative D call TRBD2 (6 bases). V gave up 0 bases and J gave up 5 bases, with 8 bases separating them. This CDR3 has 14 residues. Germline V lookup: CDR1 MNHEY, CDR2 SVGAGI. The CDR3 bases are TGTGCCAGCAGTTACTCACTAGCTAACAATGAGCAGTTCTTC. This gives the protein CASSYSLANNEQFF.

The rearrangement links TRBV13 to TRBJ1-2; D gene unclear. The V and J ends lost 2 bases and 5 bases respectively, with 12 bases between them. The CDR3 extends over 14 amino acids. Per germline, CDR1 PRHDT and CDR2 FYEKMQ (reference sequence). The CDR3 sequence: CASSLLRREYGYTF. The CDR3 nucleotides read TGTGCCAGCAGCTTATTAAGACGGGAGTATGGCTACACCTTC.

The chain is built from TRBV3-1 (or the pseudogene TRBV3-2) and TRBJ1-5, with D perhaps TRBD1 (6 bases). Trimming pared 3 bases from V and 5 bases from J, leaving 11 bases between. CDR1 and CDR2 from the germline V gene are LGHDT and YNNKEL (reference sequence). CDR3 length: 14 residues. CDR3 region: CASSQGGGDQPQHF. In nucleotides, the CDR3 is TGTGCCAGCAGCCAGGGAGGGGGGGATCAGCCCCAGCATTTT.

In this sample, this clone turned up a few times. Other DNA sequences in this sample translate to the same CDR3. This chain connects TRBV3-1 (or the pseudogene TRBV3-2) to TRBJ1-2, with D uncertain. This CDR3 has 13 amino acids. The V end was cut by 3 bases, the J end by 1 base, with 6 bases between. Germline loops: CDR1 LGHDT, CDR2 YNNKEL (reference sequence). CDR3 coding DNA: TGTGCCAGCAGCCAGAGTGGTAACTATGGCTACACCTTC. This sequence encodes CASSQSGNYGYTF.

This clone was detected a few times. The gene calls are TRBV4-1 and TRBJ1-5; D is undetermined. There are 16 residues in the CDR3. Germline CDR1 reads MGHRA; CDR2 reads YSYEKL. V was pared by 1 base and J by 4 bases, with 14 bases between. The CDR3 DNA follows: TGCGCCAGCAGCCAAGCCGGGTGGATGCGGAATCAGCCCCAGCATTTT. Protein: CASSQAGWMRNQPQHF.

The V gene is TRBV19, the J gene TRBJ2-1; D not certain. The germline V and J ends were trimmed by 9 bases and 0 bases, with 12 bases remaining between them. The V gene's germline CDR1 is LNHDA and CDR2 SQIVND (reference sequence). This CDR3 region has 14 residues. The CDR3 DNA reads TGTGCCAGCTCAAGGTGGAGCTCCTACAATGAGCAGTTCTTC. As protein: CASSRWSSYNEQFF.

The chain uses TRBV4-2 and TRBJ2-6; D is ambiguous. Germline lookup yields CDR1 LGHNA and CDR2 YNFKEQ. The CDR3 is made up of 16 amino acids. The V and J ends lost 0 bases and 0 bases respectively, with 6 bases between them. The CDR3 sequence: CASSQDSSSGANVLTF. The CDR3 DNA reads as TGTGCCAGCAGCCAAGATTCGTCCTCTGGGGCCAACGTCCTGACTTTC.

This clone came up a few times. The chain couples TRBV20-1 to TRBJ1-1; D call uncertain. The ends were cut back, 1 base at V and 8 bases at J, with 8 bases in the middle. Germline V CDR1 and CDR2: DFQATT, SNEGSKA (reference sequence). The CDR3 length is 11 residues. For the CDR3, the DNA is TGCAGTGCTAGAGTGGGAGGCGAAGCTTTCTTT. It is translated as CSARVGGEAFF.